The rows below give T cell receptor beta chains drawn from one sample of a study of blood T cell repertoires in COVID-19. This table comes from immunoSEQ multiplex PCR, and its TCRdb copy is limited to in-frame clones, with some not included. The profile shows about 98,000 clones, 82% of them singletons. Sequenced sample: peripheral blood. The receptors stem from a man between 65 and 85 years old with active or convalescent COVID-19. Each CDR3 is given with its conserved first and last residue. The D gene is left open where the match is weak. Rows may omit the clone size; those that give it use once, few, many or a size class.

V gene	J gene	D gene	CDR3 length	clone size	CDR3 protein	CDR3 DNA
TRBV7-9	TRBJ1-4	NA	15	NA	CASRDGGRRNEKLFF	TGTGCCAGCAGGGACGGGGGGCGACGGAATGAAAAACTGTTTTTT
TRBV2	TRBJ2-1	NA	13	NA	CASSATVFNEQFF	TGTGCCAGCAGTGCGACAGTTTTCAATGAGCAGTTCTTC
TRBV19	TRBJ1-1	NA	15	few	CASSTGGGGTSEAFF	TGTGCCAGTAGTACCGGGGGTGGAGGGACGTCTGAAGCTTTCTTT
TRBV6-5	TRBJ2-7	TRBD2	14	NA	CASSWTSGGFQVYF	TGTGCCAGCAGTTGGACTAGCGGGGGGTTTCAAGTGTACTTC
TRBV10-3	TRBJ2-5	NA	13	NA	CAISLASKETQYF	TGTGCCATCAGCCTAGCTTCCAAAGAGACCCAGTACTTC
TRBV5-1	TRBJ1-2	TRBD1	15	once	CASSPGQATRYGYTF	TGCGCCAGCAGCCCGGGACAGGCGACCCGCTATGGCTACACCTTC
TRBV19	TRBJ1-5	TRBD1	16	NA	CASSIQGARGNQPQHF	TGTGCCAGTAGTATCCAGGGGGCGCGCGGCAATCAGCCCCAGCATTTT
TRBV12-3/TRBV12-4	TRBJ2-7	TRBD1	13	NA	CASSRQGIGEQYF	TGTGCCAGCAGCCGACAGGGGATCGGCGAGCAGTACTTC
TRBV20-1	TRBJ1-1	NA	11	NA	CSAIREAEAFF	TGCAGTGCTATCAGGGAGGCTGAAGCTTTCTTT
TRBV11-2	TRBJ2-3	TRBD2	15	NA	CASSPTSGTGDTQYF	TGTGCCAGCAGCCCAACTAGCGGGACCGGAGATACGCAGTATTTT
TRBV5-4	TRBJ2-1	TRBD2	16	NA	CASSPGVAGAYNEQFF	TGTGCCAGCAGCCCCGGGGTAGCGGGGGCCTACAATGAGCAGTTCTTC
TRBV11-2	TRBJ2-2	NA	13	NA	CASSFQVGRELFF	TGTGCCAGCAGCTTTCAGGTCGGGAGGGAGCTGTTTTTT
TRBV2	TRBJ1-1	NA	11	NA	CASRANTEAFF	TGTGCCAGCAGGGCGAACACTGAAGCTTTCTTT
TRBV21-1	TRBJ1-1	NA	16	NA	CASAPLGRRMNTEAFF	TGTGCCAGCGCACCCCTAGGCAGGAGGATGAACACTGAAGCTTTCTTT
TRBV5-1	TRBJ2-1	NA	13	once	CASSLATNNEQFF	TGCGCCAGCAGCTTGGCCACAAACAATGAGCAGTTCTTC
TRBV29-1	TRBJ2-1	TRBD2	16	NA	CSHSRGTSGGFNEQFF	TGCAGCCACTCCCGTGGGACTAGCGGGGGGTTCAATGAGCAGTTCTTC
TRBV6-5	TRBJ1-4	TRBD1	14	NA	CASSYRDRSEKLFF	TGTGCCAGCAGTTACCGGGACAGGTCTGAAAAACTGTTTTTT
TRBV12-3/TRBV12-4	TRBJ2-5	NA	13	NA	CASSSGGVETQYF	TGTGCCAGCAGTTCTGGAGGGGTAGAGACCCAGTACTTC
TRBV5-1	TRBJ1-3	NA	16	NA	CASRNAGKSSGNTIYF	TGCGCCAGCAGAAACGCGGGGAAGAGCTCTGGAAACACCATATATTTT
TRBV5-1	TRBJ1-5	TRBD1	15	NA	CASSLSGQGMEPQHF	TGCGCCAGCAGCTTGTCTGGACAGGGTATGGAGCCCCAGCATTTT
TRBV27	TRBJ2-7	NA	13	NA	CASSWAEAYEQYF	TGTGCCAGCAGTTGGGCCGAAGCCTACGAGCAGTACTTC
TRBV11-2	TRBJ1-1	NA	16	NA	CASSLDPARKNTEAFF	TGTGCCAGCAGCTTAGATCCCGCCAGGAAGAACACTGAAGCTTTCTTT
TRBV6-1	TRBJ2-7	TRBD1	15	NA	CASSRQGTHRGEQYF	TGTGCCAGCAGCCGTCAAGGGACCCACAGGGGAGAGCAGTACTTC
TRBV6-6	TRBJ1-2	NA	14	NA	CASSYSDSYYGYTF	TGTGCCAGCAGTTACTCGGACAGCTACTATGGCTACACCTTC
TRBV4-3	TRBJ2-5	TRBD2	14	NA	CASSPGTSGETQYF	TGCGCCAGCAGCCCTGGGACTAGCGGAGAGACCCAGTACTTC
TRBV6-6	TRBJ1-2	TRBD1	14	NA	CASGPGQGAGGYTF	TGTGCCAGCGGCCCGGGACAGGGGGCTGGTGGCTACACCTTC
TRBV4-1	TRBJ1-1	NA	16	NA	CASSQERPPPYTEAFF	TGCGCCAGCAGCCAAGAGAGGCCACCCCCTTACACTGAAGCTTTCTTT